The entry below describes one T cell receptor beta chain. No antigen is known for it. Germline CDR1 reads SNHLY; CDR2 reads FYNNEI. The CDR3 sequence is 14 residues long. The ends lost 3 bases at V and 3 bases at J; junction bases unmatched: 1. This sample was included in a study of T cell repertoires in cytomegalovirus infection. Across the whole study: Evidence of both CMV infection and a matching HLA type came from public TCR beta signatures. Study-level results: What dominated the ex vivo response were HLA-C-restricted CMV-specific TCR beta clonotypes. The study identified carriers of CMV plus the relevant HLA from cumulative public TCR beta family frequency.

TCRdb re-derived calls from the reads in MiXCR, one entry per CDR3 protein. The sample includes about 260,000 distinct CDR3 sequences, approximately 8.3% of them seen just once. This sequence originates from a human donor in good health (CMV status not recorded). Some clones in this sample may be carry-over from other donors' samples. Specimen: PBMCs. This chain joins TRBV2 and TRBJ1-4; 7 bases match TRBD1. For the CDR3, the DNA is TGTGCCAGCAGTGAGCAGGGGGCTAATGAAAAACTGTTTTTT. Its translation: CASSEQGANEKLFF.